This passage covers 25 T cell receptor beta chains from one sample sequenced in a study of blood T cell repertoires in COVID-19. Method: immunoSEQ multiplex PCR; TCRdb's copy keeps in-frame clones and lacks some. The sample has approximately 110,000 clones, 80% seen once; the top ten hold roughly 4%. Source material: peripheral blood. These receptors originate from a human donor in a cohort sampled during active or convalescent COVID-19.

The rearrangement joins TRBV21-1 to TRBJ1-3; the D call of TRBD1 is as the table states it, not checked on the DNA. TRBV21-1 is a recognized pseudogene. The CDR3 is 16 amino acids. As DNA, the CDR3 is TGTGCCAGCAGCAAAATCGTCCAGGGCGGTGGAAACACCATATATTTT. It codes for CASSKIVQGGGNTIYF.

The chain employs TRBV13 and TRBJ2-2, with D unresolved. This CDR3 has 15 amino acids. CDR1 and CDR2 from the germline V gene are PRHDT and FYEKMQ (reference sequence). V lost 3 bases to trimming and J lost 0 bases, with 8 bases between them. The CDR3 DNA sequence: TGTGCCAGCAGCTTGCGGTGGACGAACACCGGGGAGCTGTTTTTT. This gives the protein CASSLRWTNTGELFF.

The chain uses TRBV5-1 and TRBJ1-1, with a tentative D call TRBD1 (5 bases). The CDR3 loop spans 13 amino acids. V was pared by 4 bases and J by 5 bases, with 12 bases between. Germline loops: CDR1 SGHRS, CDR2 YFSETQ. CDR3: CASSPLQATEAFF. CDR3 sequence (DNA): TGCGCCAGCAGCCCCCTACAGGCAACTGAAGCTTTCTTT. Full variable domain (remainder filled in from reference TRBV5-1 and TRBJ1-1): KAGVTQTPRYLIKTRGQQVTLSCSPISGHRSVSWYQQTPGQGLQFLFEYFSETQRNKGNFPGRFSGRQFSNSRSEMNVSTLELGDSALYLCASSPLQATEAFFGQGTRLTVV.

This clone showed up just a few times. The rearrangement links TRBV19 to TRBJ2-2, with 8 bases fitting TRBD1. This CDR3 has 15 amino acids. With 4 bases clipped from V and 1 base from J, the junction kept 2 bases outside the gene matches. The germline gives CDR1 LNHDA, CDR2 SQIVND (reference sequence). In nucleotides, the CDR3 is TGTGCCAGTAGTAGACAGGGGCAGAACACCGGGGAGCTGTTTTTT. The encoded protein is CASSRQGQNTGELFF. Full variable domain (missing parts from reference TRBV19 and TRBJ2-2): DGGITQSPKYLFRKEGQNVTLSCEQNLNHDAMYWYRQDPGQGLRLIYYSQIVNDFQKGDIAEGYSVSREKKESFPLTVTSAQKNPTAFYLCASSRQGQNTGELFFGEGSRLTVL.

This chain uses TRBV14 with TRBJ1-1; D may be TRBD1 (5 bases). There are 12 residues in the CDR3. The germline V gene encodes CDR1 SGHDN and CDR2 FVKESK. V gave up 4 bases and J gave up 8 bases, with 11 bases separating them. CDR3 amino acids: CASSPGGSEAFF. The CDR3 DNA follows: TGTGCCAGCAGCCCTGGGGGGAGCGAAGCTTTCTTT.

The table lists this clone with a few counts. This CDR3 is CASSFLAGTYNEQFF. CDR3 nucleotide sequence: TGTGCCAGCAGCTTTCTTGCGGGAACCTACAATGAGCAGTTCTTC. The V and J genes are TRBV7-9 and TRBJ2-1; the D gene is possibly TRBD2 (6 bases). Trimming cost V 3 bases and J 2 bases, with 11 bases left between them. Germline loops: CDR1 SEHNR, CDR2 FQNEAQ (reference sequence). This CDR3 comprises 15 residues.

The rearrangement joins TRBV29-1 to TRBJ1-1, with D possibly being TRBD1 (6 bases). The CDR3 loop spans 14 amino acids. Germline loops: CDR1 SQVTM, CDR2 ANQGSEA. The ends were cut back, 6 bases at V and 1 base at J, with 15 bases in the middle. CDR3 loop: CSVSGGAGNTEAFF. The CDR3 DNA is TGCAGCGTCAGCGGGGGGGCCGGGAACACTGAAGCTTTCTTT.

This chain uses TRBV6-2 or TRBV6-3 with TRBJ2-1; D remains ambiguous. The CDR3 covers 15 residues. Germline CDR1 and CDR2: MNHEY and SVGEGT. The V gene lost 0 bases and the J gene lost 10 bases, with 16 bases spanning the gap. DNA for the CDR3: TGTGCCAGCAGTTACTCGATATTTTCAGTCGGGGAGCAGTTCTTC. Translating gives CASSYSIFSVGEQFF.

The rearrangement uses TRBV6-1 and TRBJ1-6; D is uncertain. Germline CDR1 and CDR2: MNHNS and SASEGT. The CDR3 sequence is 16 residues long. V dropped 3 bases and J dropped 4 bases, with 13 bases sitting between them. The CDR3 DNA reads TGTGCCAGCAGTGACCGGGAATATCGGTATAATTCACCCCTCCACTTT. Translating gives CASSDREYRYNSPLHF.

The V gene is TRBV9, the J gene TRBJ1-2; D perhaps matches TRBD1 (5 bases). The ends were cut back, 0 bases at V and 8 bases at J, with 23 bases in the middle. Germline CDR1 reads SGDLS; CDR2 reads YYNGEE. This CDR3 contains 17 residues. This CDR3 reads CASSVGPRSDNSAGYTF. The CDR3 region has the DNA TGTGCCAGCAGCGTAGGCCCTAGGTCGGACAATTCCGCCGGCTACACCTTC.

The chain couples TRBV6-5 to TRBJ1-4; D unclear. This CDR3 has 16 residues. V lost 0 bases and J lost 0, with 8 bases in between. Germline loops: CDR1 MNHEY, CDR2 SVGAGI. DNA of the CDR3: TGTGCCAGCAGTTACTCTTACTTTGCAACTAATGAAAAACTGTTTTTT. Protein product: CASSYSYFATNEKLFF.

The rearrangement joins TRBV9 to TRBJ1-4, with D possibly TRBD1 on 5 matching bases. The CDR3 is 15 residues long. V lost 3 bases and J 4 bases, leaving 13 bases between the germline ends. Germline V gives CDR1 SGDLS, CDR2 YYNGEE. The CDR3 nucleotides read TGTGCCAGCAGCGCTCAGGGATTCTTTAATGAAAAACTGTTTTTT. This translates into CASSAQGFFNEKLFF. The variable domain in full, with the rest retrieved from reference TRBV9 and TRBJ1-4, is DSGVTQTPKHLITATGQRVTLRCSPRSGDLSVYWYQQSLDQGLQFLIQYYNGEERAKGNILERFSAQQFPDLHSELNLSSLELGDSALYFCASSAQGFFNEKLFFGSGTQLSVL.

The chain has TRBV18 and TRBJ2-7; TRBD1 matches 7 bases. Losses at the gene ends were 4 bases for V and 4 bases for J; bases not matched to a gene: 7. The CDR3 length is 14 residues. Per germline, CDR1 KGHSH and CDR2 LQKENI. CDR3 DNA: TGTGCCAGCTCACAACCGACAGGGAAGTACGAGCAGTACTTC. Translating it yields CASSQPTGKYEQYF.

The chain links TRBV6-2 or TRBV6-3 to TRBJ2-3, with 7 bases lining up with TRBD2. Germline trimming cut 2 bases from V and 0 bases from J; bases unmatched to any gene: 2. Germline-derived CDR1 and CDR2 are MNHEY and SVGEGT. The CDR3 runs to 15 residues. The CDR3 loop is CASSYRDYSTDTQYF. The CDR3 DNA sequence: TGTGCCAGCAGTTACCGGGACTATAGCACAGATACGCAGTATTTT.

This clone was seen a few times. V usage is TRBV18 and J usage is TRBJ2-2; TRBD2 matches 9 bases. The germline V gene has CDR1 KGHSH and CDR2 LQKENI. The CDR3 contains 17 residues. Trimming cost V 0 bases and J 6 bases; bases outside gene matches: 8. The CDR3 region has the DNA TGTGCCAGCTCACCACCCTCCGGGACTAGCCGCCCCGGGGAGCTGTTTTTT. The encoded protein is CASSPPSGTSRPGELFF.

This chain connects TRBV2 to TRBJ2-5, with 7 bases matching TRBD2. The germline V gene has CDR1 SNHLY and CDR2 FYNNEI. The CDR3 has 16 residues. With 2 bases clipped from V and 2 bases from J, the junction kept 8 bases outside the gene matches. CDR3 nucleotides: TGTGCCAGCAGTGAACTGAGGACTAGTAGGCAAGAGACCCAGTACTTC. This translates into CASSELRTSRQETQYF.

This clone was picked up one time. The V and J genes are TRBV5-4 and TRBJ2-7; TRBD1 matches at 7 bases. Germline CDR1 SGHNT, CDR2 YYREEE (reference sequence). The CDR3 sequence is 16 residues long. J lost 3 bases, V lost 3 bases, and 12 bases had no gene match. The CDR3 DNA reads TGTGCCAGCAGCTATCGGACAGGATTAGTTTTCTACGAGCAGTACTTC. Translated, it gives CASSYRTGLVFYEQYF.

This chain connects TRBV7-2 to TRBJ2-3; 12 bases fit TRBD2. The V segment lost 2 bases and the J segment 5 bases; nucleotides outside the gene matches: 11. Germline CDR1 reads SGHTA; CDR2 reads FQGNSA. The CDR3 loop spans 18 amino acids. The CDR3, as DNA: TGTGCCAGCAGCTTAACGCGACTAGCGGGAGTGAGTGGAGATACGCAGTATTTT. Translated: CASSLTRLAGVSGDTQYF. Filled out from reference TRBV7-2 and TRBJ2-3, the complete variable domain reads GAGVSQSPSNKVTEKGKDVELRCDPISGHTALYWYRQSLGQGLEFLIYFQGNSAPDKSGLPSDRFSAERTGGSVSTLTIQRTQQEDSAVYLCASSLTRLAGVSGDTQYFGPGTRLTVL.

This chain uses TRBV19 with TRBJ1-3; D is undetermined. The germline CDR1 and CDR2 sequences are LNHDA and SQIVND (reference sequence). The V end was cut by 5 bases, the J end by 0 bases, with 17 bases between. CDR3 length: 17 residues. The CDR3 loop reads CASSPSRHKSSGNTIYF. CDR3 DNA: TGTGCCAGTAGTCCATCGAGACACAAGAGCTCTGGAAACACCATATATTTT. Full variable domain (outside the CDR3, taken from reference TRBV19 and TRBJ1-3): DGGITQSPKYLFRKEGQNVTLSCEQNLNHDAMYWYRQDPGQGLRLIYYSQIVNDFQKGDIAEGYSVSREKKESFPLTVTSAQKNPTAFYLCASSPSRHKSSGNTIYFGEGSWLTVV.

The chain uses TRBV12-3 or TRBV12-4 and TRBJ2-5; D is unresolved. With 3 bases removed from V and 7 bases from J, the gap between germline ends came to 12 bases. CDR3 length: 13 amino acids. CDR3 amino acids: CASSFAGPGTQYF. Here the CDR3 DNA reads TGTGCCAGCAGTTTTGCTGGCCCGGGGACCCAGTACTTC.

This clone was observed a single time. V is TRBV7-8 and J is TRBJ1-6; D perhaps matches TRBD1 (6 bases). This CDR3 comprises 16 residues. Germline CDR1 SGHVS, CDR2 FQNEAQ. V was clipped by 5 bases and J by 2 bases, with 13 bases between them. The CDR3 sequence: CASSQQGGAYNSPLHF. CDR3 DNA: TGTGCCAGCAGCCAACAGGGAGGGGCCTATAATTCACCCCTCCACTTT.

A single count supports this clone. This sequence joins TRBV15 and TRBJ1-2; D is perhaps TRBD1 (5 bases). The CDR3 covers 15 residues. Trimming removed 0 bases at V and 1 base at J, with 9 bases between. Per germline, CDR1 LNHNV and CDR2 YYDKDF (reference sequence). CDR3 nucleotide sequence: TGTGCCACCAGCAGAGATCCCGGGGGTAACTATGGCTACACCTTC. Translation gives CATSRDPGGNYGYTF.

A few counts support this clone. In DNA, the CDR3 is TGTGCCATCAGAGCGGGGGGCACCTACGAGCAGTACTTC. Protein sequence: CAIRAGGTYEQYF. This chain connects TRBV3-1 (or the pseudogene TRBV3-2) to TRBJ2-7; 9 nucleotides agree with TRBD2. The CDR3 is 13 residues long. Germline CDR1 LGHDT, CDR2 YNNKEL (reference sequence). Trimming at V came to 10 bases and at J to 2 bases, leaving 6 bases not matched to a gene.

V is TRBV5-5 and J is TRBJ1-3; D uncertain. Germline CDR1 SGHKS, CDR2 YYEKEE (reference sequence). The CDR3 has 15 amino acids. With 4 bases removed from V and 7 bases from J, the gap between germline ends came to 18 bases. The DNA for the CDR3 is TGTGCCAGCAGCCACACGGGGAAGACGGACAACACCATATATTTT. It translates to CASSHTGKTDNTIYF.

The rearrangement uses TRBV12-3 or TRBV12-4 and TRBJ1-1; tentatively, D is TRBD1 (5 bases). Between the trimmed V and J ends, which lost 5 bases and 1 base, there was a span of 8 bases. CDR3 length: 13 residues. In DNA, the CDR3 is TGTGCCAGCAGTATGACAGAGAACACTGAAGCTTTCTTT. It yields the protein CASSMTENTEAFF.